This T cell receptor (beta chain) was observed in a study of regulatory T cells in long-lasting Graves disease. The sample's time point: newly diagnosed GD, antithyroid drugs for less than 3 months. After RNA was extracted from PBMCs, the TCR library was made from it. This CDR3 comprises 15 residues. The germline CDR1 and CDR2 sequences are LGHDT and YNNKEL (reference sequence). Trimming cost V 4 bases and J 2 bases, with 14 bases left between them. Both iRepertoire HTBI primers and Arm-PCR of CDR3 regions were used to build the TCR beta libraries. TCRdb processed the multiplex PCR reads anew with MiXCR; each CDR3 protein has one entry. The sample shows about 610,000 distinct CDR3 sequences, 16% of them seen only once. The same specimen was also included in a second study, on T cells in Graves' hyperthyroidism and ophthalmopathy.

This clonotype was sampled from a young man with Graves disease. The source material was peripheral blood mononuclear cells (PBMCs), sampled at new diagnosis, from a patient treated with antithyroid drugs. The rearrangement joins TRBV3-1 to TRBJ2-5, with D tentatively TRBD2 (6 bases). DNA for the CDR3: TGTGCCAGCAGCCCCTCCGGGACTTTACAAGAGACCCAGTACTTC. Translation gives CASSPSGTLQETQYF.